Sequencing of this T cell receptor beta chain was carried out in a study of B cell selection in AIRE deficiency (dated by TCRdb to the late 2010s). Looking at the study overall: TCRbeta repertoires of sorted blood CD4+ conventional T cells and regulatory T cells were compared between AIRE-deficient patients and healthy controls. The TCR-sequenced cohort comprised about five AIRE-deficient APECED patients and about five healthy control donors. The study at large found these results: TCRBV gene usage, CDR3 length and TCR diversity in Tconv and Treg cells from AIRE-deficient patients were found to be similar to those in cells from healthy donors. Only TCRbeta chains were sequenced; around a third of shared healthy-donor Treg sequences also occurred in healthy Tconv, possibly because of differing TCRalpha chains. Among several thousand shared Treg TCRbeta sequences, over 25% were shared exclusively by healthy donors and under 10% exclusively by patients, which suggests that Treg selection is less efficient in the absence of AIRE. Shared Treg sequences had shorter CDR3s, which reflects a bias toward rearrangements containing few non-templated nucleotide insertions. Around a third of the Treg TCRbeta sequences shared among healthy donors were found in patient Tconv cells, which suggests that Treg-biased clones were diverted into the Tconv compartment.

The immunoSEQ platform was used to sequence the TCRbeta chain. The source study handled its data this way. When conventional T cell repertoires were pooled, patients gave approximately 99,000 distinct in-frame TCRbeta sequences, while healthy donors gave around 1.3x10^5. Treg TCRbeta sequences shared by two or more individuals were defined as public, and these public Treg TCRbeta sequences were subsequently searched for in Tconv repertoires. Differences between groups were assessed by Mann-Whitney U tests with Bonferroni-Dunn correction in GraphPad Prism 7.03. TCRdb mirrors the immuneACCESS table, restricted to in-frame sequences. Some clones are absent from its copies; in checked studies, under half trace to an unresolved V gene, and the reason for the others is unknown. V, J and clone size were drawn from that table, and D and trimming were deduced from the DNA. The table for this sample lists some 23,000 clones; roughly 97% of them were counted only once. Approximately 0.15% of the sample belongs to the ten largest clones.

This clone was recorded once. Its antigen is not yet known. No clone much larger than this one lies a single base away; base qualities are absent. In the germline V gene, CDR1 corresponds to LGHNA and CDR2 to YNFKEQ. The trim is 6 bases for V and 1 base for J, with a gap of 12 bases between the germline ends. CDR3 length: 14 amino acids, cysteine to phenylalanine. The DNA shown is the 42-base CDR3, in frame from base 1. For sorting, conventional CD4 T cells were defined as CD4+CD127+ cells. APECED syndrome was present in the AIRE-deficient patients. Tconv and Treg cells for TCRbeta sequencing were sorted on a FACSAria flow cytometer. Sorted cells were collected into 5-ml round-bottom polystyrene tubes, and dry cell pellets were frozen at -80°C before sequencing.

The receptor comes from a human donor with AIRE deficiency. The V and J genes are TRBV4-2 and TRBJ1-1; a tentative D call is TRBD1 (5 bases match). Sequences were obtained from conventional CD4+ T cells sorted from PBMCs. The CDR3 region has the sequence CASSREGPNTEAFF. The DNA is as follows: TGTGCCAGCAGTCGTGAGGGGCCGAACACTGAAGCTTTCTTT.